The count of the clone carrying this T cell receptor beta chain is one. The CDR3 has 14 residues. V was pared by 6 bases and J by 3 bases, with 12 bases between. Germline values: CDR1 SGHVS, CDR2 FQNEAQ. This sample was taken from a study of sequential checkpoint blockade in melanoma. Across the whole study: Each arm's sequence ended with maintenance nivolumab.

Clones were read by immunoSEQ multiplex PCR, and TCRdb kept only the in-frame ones, dropping some. The repertoire holds about 15,000 clones, with 65% to 80% as singletons. Treatment indicated: randomized to nivolumab then ipilimumab (arm A) or the reverse (arm B). From thawed PBMCs, live CD3+CD8+ cells negative for CD19 and CD56 were sorted. This clonotype originated in a human donor with melanoma. The sample consisted of CD8+ T cells sorted from blood (inferred from file names), taken from a patient given nivolumab and ipilimumab in sequence. The chain uses TRBV7-8 and TRBJ1-5; unclear D gene. The CDR3 DNA sequence: TGTGCCAGCAGTTCCGGGAACACCAATCAGCCCCAGCATTTT. It specifies CASSSGNTNQPQHF.